This entry lists 26 T cell receptor beta chains sequenced from one sample in a study of blood T cell repertoires in COVID-19. Assay: immunoSEQ multiplex PCR; the TCRdb copy retains only in-frame clones and omits some. The repertoire holds some 110,000 clones, with about three quarters as singletons. The sample taken for sequencing was peripheral blood. All receptors come from a man in his 70s with acute or convalescent COVID-19.

The genes are TRBV18 and TRBJ2-1; tentative D call: TRBD1 (6 bases). V was cut by 4 bases and J by 1 base, with 8 bases left in between. The CDR3 spans 14 residues. Germline V gene lookup returns CDR1 KGHSH and CDR2 LQKENI. CDR3 residues: CASSRTESYNEQFF. The CDR3, as DNA: TGTGCCAGCTCACGGACAGAGTCCTACAATGAGCAGTTCTTC. The whole variable domain, filled in from reference TRBV18 and TRBJ2-1, reads NAGVMQNPRHLVRRRGQEARLRCSPMKGHSHVYWYRQLPEEGLKFMVYLQKENIIDESGMPKERFSAEFPKEGPSILRIQQVVRGDSAAYFCASSRTESYNEQFFGPGTRLTVL.

V and J are TRBV2 and TRBJ2-1, with TRBD2 matching over 10 bases. CDR3 length: 15 amino acids. The junction had 9 bases not matched to a gene; V was cut back by 4 bases and J by 9 bases. Germline V gene sequence: CDR1 SNHLY, CDR2 FYNNEI. CDR3 sequence reads: CASSGLAGTTSEQFF. The CDR3 DNA sequence: TGTGCCAGCAGTGGACTAGCGGGCACTACATCTGAGCAGTTCTTC.

The chain carries TRBV5-4 and TRBJ2-1; TRBD2 matches 8 bases. J gave up 5 bases and V 2 bases, and 3 bases lay outside the gene matches. This CDR3 region has 14 residues. Germline V gives CDR1 SGHNT, CDR2 YYREEE (reference sequence). The CDR3 reads CASSFGRADNEQFF. DNA for the CDR3: TGTGCCAGCAGCTTCGGGAGGGCCGACAATGAGCAGTTCTTC.

This chain links TRBV28 with TRBJ2-5, with 9 positions matching TRBD2. The CDR3 runs to 15 residues. Germline CDR1 is MDHEN and CDR2 is SYDVKM. Trimming cost V 3 bases and J 3 bases; bases outside gene matches: 5. In DNA form, the CDR3 reads TGTGCCAGCAGTTTTAGCGGGAGAGGGGAAGAGACCCAGTACTTC. It specifies CASSFSGRGEETQYF.

This rearrangement joins TRBV28 to TRBJ2-5, with TRBD2 matching 9 bases. The V gene end was trimmed by 3 bases and the J gene end by 4 bases; junction bases not matched to a gene: 12. The CDR3 totals 17 residues. CDR1 and CDR2 from the germline V gene are MDHEN and SYDVKM. CDR3 sequence (DNA): TGTGCCAGCAGTTTGATAGCGGGAGCCCGAATTTTAGAGACCCAGTACTTC. Encoded protein: CASSLIAGARILETQYF.

V usage is TRBV27 and J usage is TRBJ2-7; maybe TRBD1 (6 bases). This CDR3 is built from 14 residues. V was cut by 5 bases and J by 6 bases, with 17 bases left in between. The germline CDR1 and CDR2 sequences are MNHEY and SMNVEV (reference sequence). CDR3 DNA: TGTGCCAGCAGTCCTAGGACAGATCTGGGCGAGCAGTACTTC. This translates into CASSPRTDLGEQYF.

V is TRBV5-4 and J is TRBJ2-2; 7 nucleotides agree with TRBD1. CDR3 size: 13 residues. The V and J ends lost 7 bases and 4 bases, in that order; junction bases with no gene match: 4. CDR1 is SGHNT, CDR2 YYREEE, per germline (reference sequence). CDR3 nucleotide sequence: TGTGCCAGCGGGACAGATCTCACCGGGGAGCTGTTTTTT. It codes for CASGTDLTGELFF. Supplemented by reference TRBV5-4 and TRBJ2-2, the full variable domain reads ETGVTQSPTHLIKTRGQQVTLRCSSQSGHNTVSWYQQALGQGPQFIFQYYREEENGRGNFPPRFSGLQFPNYSSELNVNALELDDSALYLCASGTDLTGELFFGEGSRLTVL.

The chain uses TRBV2 and TRBJ2-1, with TRBD1 identical over 9 bases. Trimming removed 4 bases from V and 8 bases from J; junction bases left unmatched: 9. Germline CDR1 and CDR2: SNHLY and FYNNEI. The CDR3 consists of 15 residues. The CDR3 sequence: CASSGRDRVTHEQFF. In DNA, the CDR3 is TGTGCCAGCAGTGGCCGGGACAGGGTTACCCATGAGCAGTTCTTC.

V is TRBV6-2 or TRBV6-3 and J is TRBJ1-1; 7 bases are a match to TRBD1. Looked up from germline, CDR1 is MNHEY and CDR2 is SVGEGT. V was pared by 5 bases and J by 7 bases, with 10 bases of the junction left unmatched. The CDR3 runs 14 residues. The CDR3, as DNA: TGTGCCAGCAGTCCCACGACAGGGCTTTTTGAAGCTTTCTTT. Encoded protein: CASSPTTGLFEAFF.

V gene TRBV19 combines with J gene TRBJ1-6, with D possibly TRBD1 on 6 matching bases. From germline, CDR1 is LNHDA and CDR2 SQIVND (reference sequence). The CDR3 length is 14 residues. V was cut by 9 bases and J by 2 bases, with 11 bases left in between. CDR3 loop: CASGQFAYNSPLHF. The CDR3 DNA follows: TGTGCCAGCGGACAGTTTGCCTATAATTCACCCCTCCACTTT.

In this sample, this clone turned up a few times. The chain couples TRBV9 to TRBJ1-4; D gene uncertain. Trimming pared 3 bases from V and 8 bases from J, leaving 17 bases between. The germline CDR1 and CDR2 sequences are SGDLS and YYNGEE. The CDR3 sequence is 15 residues long. The CDR3: CASSAWAGGNEKLFF. The CDR3 region has the DNA TGTGCCAGCAGCGCCTGGGCAGGCGGGAACGAAAAACTGTTTTTT.

The genes are TRBV3-1 (or the pseudogene TRBV3-2) and TRBJ2-5, with 10 bases aligning to TRBD1. In germline, CDR1 is LGHDT, CDR2 YNNKEL (reference sequence). CDR3 length equals 18 residues. The junction had 10 bases not matched to a gene; V was cut back by 1 base and J by 2 bases. The CDR3 region is CASSQGGQGFYGQETQYF. The DNA of the CDR3 is TGTGCCAGCAGCCAAGGGGGACAGGGGTTTTATGGGCAAGAGACCCAGTACTTC.

The rearrangement joins TRBV7-2 to TRBJ1-6; TRBD1 aligns across 9 bases. The junction had 5 bases not matched to a gene; V was cut back by 5 bases and J by 9 bases. CDR1 is SGHTA, CDR2 FQGNSA, per germline. This CDR3 comprises 14 residues. In nucleotides, the CDR3 is TGTGCCAGCAGCCCCCCGGACAGGGGTTCACCCCTCCACTTT. It yields the protein CASSPPDRGSPLHF.

The chain carries TRBV5-8 and TRBJ1-5; 9 positions match TRBD1. In germline, CDR1 is SGHTS, CDR2 YDEGEE. V shed 2 bases and J 6 bases; nucleotides not matched to a gene: 15. The CDR3 runs 18 residues. DNA for the CDR3: TGTGCCAGCAGCTTTAACGTGGTCGGACAGGGGCGACCTCAGCCCCAGCATTTT. As protein: CASSFNVVGQGRPQPQHF. The full variable domain, with the rest looked up from reference TRBV5-8 and TRBJ1-5, is EAGVTQSPTHLIKTRGQQATLRCSPISGHTSVYWYQQALGLGLQFLLWYDEGEERNRGNFPPRFSGRQFPNYSSELNVNALELEDSALYLCASSFNVVGQGRPQPQHFGDGTRLSIL.

V usage is TRBV23-1 and J usage is TRBJ2-6; D remains ambiguous. TRBV23-1 is flagged as an ORF with uncertain function. CDR3 length: 17 residues. Trimming removed 3 bases at V and 1 base at J, with 13 bases between. The CDR3 protein is CASSQSRNQSGANVLTF. CDR3 in DNA: TGCGCCAGCAGTCAGAGCAGGAATCAATCTGGGGCCAACGTCCTGACTTTC.

Here the CDR3 reads CASSQLKVAGEGLVSEKLFF. CDR3 nucleotides: TGTGCCAGCAGCCAACTTAAGGTCGCAGGGGAAGGTCTGGTGTCGGAAAAACTGTTTTTT. The gene calls are TRBV14 and TRBJ1-4, with D tentatively TRBD1 (6 bases). Trimming stripped 2 bases from V and 8 bases from J, with 30 bases between. In germline, CDR1 is SGHDN, CDR2 FVKESK. The CDR3 has 20 amino acids. The full variable domain, with the rest looked up from reference TRBV14 and TRBJ1-4, is EAGVTQFPSHSVIEKGQTVTLRCDPISGHDNLYWYRRVMGKEIKFLLHFVKESKQDESGMPNNRFLAERTGGTYSTLKVQPAELEDSGVYFCASSQLKVAGEGLVSEKLFFGSGTQLSVL.

The V and J genes are TRBV3-1 (or the pseudogene TRBV3-2) and TRBJ2-7; 7 bases line up with TRBD2. This CDR3 contains 15 residues. The germline V gene encodes CDR1 LGHDT and CDR2 YNNKEL (reference sequence). V was clipped by 1 base and J by 3 bases; unmatched bases: 6. The CDR3 here is CASSQATSLYYEQYF. The CDR3 DNA is TGTGCCAGCAGCCAAGCGACTAGCCTATACTACGAGCAGTACTTC.

V usage is TRBV7-3 and J usage is TRBJ2-1; a weak D match, TRBD2 (6 bases). The CDR3 has 14 amino acids. Trimming removed 5 bases at V and 2 bases at J, with 10 bases between. Germline assignment: CDR1 SGHTA and CDR2 FQGTGA. CDR3 in DNA: TGTGCCAGCAGCCCGACTAGGACCTACAATGAGCAGTTCTTC. Amino acids: CASSPTRTYNEQFF.

This clone was observed a few times. The chain combines TRBV5-8 with TRBJ1-4, with D tentatively TRBD1 (6 bases). Trimming took off 5 bases at V and 7 bases at J, with 15 bases between the two ends. The CDR3 consists of 14 residues. Germline values: CDR1 SGHTS, CDR2 YDEGEE. The CDR3 loop is CASRTRADSEKLFF. CDR3 DNA sequence: TGTGCCAGCAGGACGAGAGCGGACAGTGAAAAACTGTTTTTT.

The rearrangement uses TRBV29-1 and TRBJ2-5; D may be TRBD2 (5 bases). CDR1 and CDR2 (germline): SQVTM, ANQGSEA. The CDR3 has 13 residues. Trimming took 4 bases from V and 5 from J, leaving 14 bases between them. For the CDR3, the DNA is TGCAGCGTTGCAACGGGGTATTCGGAGACCCAGTACTTC. This encodes CSVATGYSETQYF.

The rearrangement joins TRBV10-2 to TRBJ2-1; TRBD2 matches at 9 bases. The CDR3 length is 20 residues. V shed 2 bases, J shed 8 bases, and the junction held 22 bases outside the gene matches. CDR1 WSHSY and CDR2 SAAADI come from the germline V gene. CDR3 protein: CASSEATGLAITGIRDEQFF. CDR3 sequence (DNA): TGCGCCAGCAGTGAGGCTACGGGACTAGCAATAACGGGAATCCGCGATGAGCAGTTCTTC.

This sequence joins TRBV6-5 and TRBJ2-1; the D gene is possibly TRBD2 (6 bases). The CDR3 runs 15 residues. V was trimmed by 2 bases and J by 2 bases, leaving 10 bases between them. In germline, CDR1 is MNHEY, CDR2 SVGAGI. The DNA of the CDR3 is TGTGCCAGCAGTTACACTAGCTTTACCTACAATGAGCAGTTCTTC. Protein product: CASSYTSFTYNEQFF.

This chain connects TRBV10-3 to TRBJ2-1, with 7 nucleotides matching TRBD2. V lost 4 bases, J lost 9 bases, and 6 bases stayed unmatched. Looked up from germline, CDR1 is ENHRY and CDR2 is SYGVKD. The CDR3 extends over 13 amino acids. Here the CDR3 reads CAISGIGEGEQFF. CDR3 sequence (DNA): TGTGCCATCAGTGGGATCGGGGAGGGTGAGCAGTTCTTC.

The rearrangement uses TRBV5-4 and TRBJ1-3, with TRBD1 identical over 7 bases. Germline trimming cut 0 bases from V and 2 bases from J; bases unmatched to any gene: 2. The CDR3 spans 15 residues. Per the germline V gene, CDR1 is SGHNT and CDR2 is YYREEE (reference sequence). CDR3 region: CASSLGQGAGNTIYF. The CDR3 DNA is TGTGCCAGCAGCTTGGGACAGGGAGCTGGAAACACCATATATTTT.

The rearrangement uses TRBV10-3 and TRBJ1-1; D possibly corresponds to TRBD1 (5 bases). Trimming removed 7 bases from V and 1 base from J, with 10 bases in between. CDR3 size: 13 residues. Looked up from germline, CDR1 is ENHRY and CDR2 is SYGVKD. The CDR3 loop reads CAITYGQNTEAFF. In nucleotides, the CDR3 is TGTGCCATCACCTATGGACAGAACACTGAAGCTTTCTTT.

The chain links TRBV30 to TRBJ2-2, with a tentative D call TRBD1 (6 bases). The CDR3 runs 15 residues. V gave up 0 bases and J gave up 5 bases, with 13 bases separating them. The germline CDR1 and CDR2 sequences are GTSNPN and SVGIG (reference sequence). The CDR3 nucleotides are TGTGCCTGGAGTGTACTGGACAGCGATACCGGGGAGCTGTTTTTT. Its translation: CAWSVLDSDTGELFF.